This T cell receptor (beta chain) comes out of a study of molecular identifiers for immune sequencing clone quantification. Study results and caveats: Identical TCR molecules that share a barcode could lead to an underestimation of highly expanded clone sizes.

Preparation methods for the bulk TCR libraries were those previously described, with listed TCR primers. TCRdb re-analysed the PCR reads in MiXCR, keeping a single row per CDR3 protein. The sample consists of tens of thousands of distinct CDR3 sequences, roughly 19% of them appearing once. Naive CD8 T cells were sorted, and the gate applied was CD8+CD4-CCR7+CD45RA+. The germline V and J ends were trimmed by 0 bases and 2 bases, with 16 bases remaining between them. The germline V gene has CDR1 SGDLS and CDR2 YYNGEE. The CDR3 loop spans 17 amino acids. This clonotype was seen at least ten times. The target antigen is unknown.

The chain links TRBV9 to TRBJ2-3; possibly TRBD2 for D (6 bases). Sequenced material: naive CD8+ T cells from blood, with Jurkat cell RNA spiked in. Described subset: FACS-sorted CD8+CD4-CCR7+CD45RA+ naive T cells. This sequence originates from a human donor in good health. Some libraries in this study had Jurkat cell RNA spiked in. The CDR3 nucleotides read TGTGCCAGCAGCGTAGAGTCGGGAGTCAGACCCACAGATACGCAGTATTTT. This encodes CASSVESGVRPTDTQYF.